Below, 27 T cell receptor beta chains from the same sample are listed, as sequenced in a study of blood T cell repertoires in COVID-19. Using immunoSEQ multiplex PCR, the repertoire was profiled, and TCRdb retains in-frame clones only, with some absent. The sample holds 55,000 to 75,000 clones; approximately 91% are singletons and the top ten take roughly 3.9%. Sequencing was carried out using peripheral blood. These receptors were obtained from a man aged 50 or older with active COVID-19.

CDR3 in amino acids: CASSYPGQGTTGELFF. The CDR3 bases are TGTGCCAGCAGCTACCCGGGACAGGGTACCACCGGGGAGCTGTTTTTT. The chain has TRBV7-9 and TRBJ2-2; 9 bases fit TRBD1. The V gene's germline CDR1 is SEHNR and CDR2 FQNEAQ (reference sequence). This CDR3 has 16 residues. V was clipped by 4 bases and J by 4 bases; unmatched bases: 7.

The chain has TRBV7-2 and TRBJ2-4, with 9 bases lining up with TRBD1. The junction had 2 bases not matched to a gene; V was cut back by 2 bases and J by 3 bases. Germline V gene data show CDR1 as SGHTA and CDR2 as FQGNSA. The CDR3 sequence is 15 residues long. The CDR3 DNA sequence: TGTGCCAGCAGCTTATCGGGACAGGGCAAAAACATTCAGTACTTC. This sequence encodes CASSLSGQGKNIQYF.

The rearrangement uses TRBV5-1 and TRBJ2-7; 8 bases are a match to TRBD1. Germline V CDR1 and CDR2: SGHRS, YFSETQ. V was pared by 4 bases and J by 2 bases, with 11 bases of the junction left unmatched. The CDR3 extends over 16 amino acids. The CDR3 spells CASSAETGVQTYEQYF. As DNA, the CDR3 is TGCGCCAGCAGCGCCGAGACAGGGGTGCAAACCTACGAGCAGTACTTC.

This rearrangement joins TRBV7-9 to TRBJ1-6; D uncertain. Trimming took off 3 bases at V and 7 bases at J, with 7 bases between the two ends. This CDR3 spans 13 amino acids. Germline V gene sequence: CDR1 SEHNR, CDR2 FQNEAQ (reference sequence). CDR3 sequence: CASSFSENSPLHF. In nucleotides, the CDR3 is TGTGCCAGCAGCTTTTCCGAGAATTCACCCCTCCACTTT.

This sequence joins TRBV5-1 and TRBJ1-4; TRBD1 might be the D (6 bases). With 4 bases removed from V and 8 bases from J, the gap between germline ends came to 27 bases. The CDR3 totals 18 residues. Germline CDR1 reads SGHRS; CDR2 reads YFSETQ. The chain's CDR3 is CASSKGDRSGTTGEKLFF. Written as DNA, the CDR3 is TGCGCCAGCAGCAAAGGTGACCGCTCAGGGACAACGGGGGAAAAACTGTTTTTT.

V usage is TRBV6-6 and J usage is TRBJ1-4; D uncertain. CDR1 and CDR2 from the germline V gene are MNHNY and SVGAGI (reference sequence). This CDR3 comprises 15 residues. The V gene lost 5 bases and the J gene lost 5 bases, with 15 bases spanning the gap. CDR3: CASSISTGGNEKLFF. The CDR3 nucleotides read TGTGCCAGCAGTATCTCGACCGGCGGAAATGAAAAACTGTTTTTT.

Here the CDR3 reads CASSLTGTAQGEQYF. In nucleotides, the CDR3 is TGTGCCAGCAGTTTAACCGGGACAGCCCAGGGGGAGCAGTACTTC. The rearrangement joins TRBV6-2 or TRBV6-3 to TRBJ2-7, with 7 bases aligning to TRBD1. The germline CDR1 and CDR2 sequences are MNHEY and SVGEGT. V trimming: 4 bases; J trimming: 7 bases; junction bases outside the gene matches: 13. The CDR3 has 15 amino acids.

This chain uses TRBV29-1 with TRBJ1-4; D not certain. V was trimmed by 4 bases and J by 0 bases, leaving 15 bases between them. Looked up from germline, CDR1 is SQVTM and CDR2 is ANQGSEA. This CDR3 is built from 16 residues. The CDR3 DNA reads as TGCAGCGTTGGAGGAGGAGCTTCTGCAACTAATGAAAAACTGTTTTTT. Translated, it gives CSVGGGASATNEKLFF.

This chain joins TRBV2 and TRBJ2-5; D may be TRBD1 (5 bases). The germline V and J ends were trimmed by 7 bases and 1 base, with 10 bases remaining between them. This CDR3 spans 13 amino acids. Germline CDR1 SNHLY, CDR2 FYNNEI. The CDR3 DNA reads TGTGCCAGCACCCCAGGGCTCCAAGAGACCCAGTACTTC. It specifies CASTPGLQETQYF.

This clone was found once. The rearrangement links TRBV5-1 to TRBJ1-4; TRBD1 aligns across 8 bases. The germline V gene has CDR1 SGHRS and CDR2 YFSETQ. Unmatched junction bases numbered 8, after V lost 0 bases and J lost 7 bases. The CDR3 length is 16 residues. CDR3 in DNA: TGCGCCAGCAGCTTGGACGCCGGGACAGGAGGTGAAAAACTGTTTTTT. It specifies CASSLDAGTGGEKLFF.

The J gene is TRBJ2-5, the V gene TRBV11-2; a weak D match, TRBD1 (6 bases). The V gene's germline CDR1 is SGHAT and CDR2 FQNNGV. This CDR3 contains 13 residues. V lost 5 bases and J lost 5, with 12 bases in between. The CDR3 DNA is TGTGCCAGCAGCGAACAGGGTACGGAGACCCAGTACTTC. Residues: CASSEQGTETQYF.

This clone has just one count. The V call is TRBV7-6, the J call TRBJ2-7; a possible D gene is TRBD1 (6 bases). The V end was cut by 3 bases, the J end by 7 bases, with 16 bases between. Germline V gene data show CDR1 as SGHVS and CDR2 as FNYEAQ. The CDR3 loop spans 14 amino acids. The CDR3 here is CASSLGATVGEQYF. In DNA, the CDR3 is TGTGCCAGCAGCTTGGGGGCTACCGTAGGGGAGCAGTACTTC.

The chain links TRBV19 to TRBJ1-2; TRBD1 matches 8 bases. The CDR3 runs 15 residues. Germline assignment: CDR1 LNHDA and CDR2 SQIVND (reference sequence). V lost 3 bases to trimming and J lost 8 bases; unmatched junction nucleotides: 11. This CDR3 reads CASSIFFGTGLGYTF. The CDR3 coding sequence is TGTGCCAGTAGTATTTTCTTTGGGACAGGCTTAGGCTACACCTTC.

The gene calls are TRBV4-2 and TRBJ2-2, with 7 positions matching TRBD1. This CDR3 is built from 16 residues. The V segment lost 3 bases and the J segment 2 bases; nucleotides outside the gene matches: 6. In germline, CDR1 is LGHNA, CDR2 YNFKEQ. The chain's CDR3 is CASSQPGGINTGELFF. The CDR3 DNA follows: TGTGCCAGCAGCCAGCCAGGGGGAATAAACACCGGGGAGCTGTTTTTT.

The chain is built from TRBV7-8 and TRBJ2-2, with 9 bases matching TRBD2. The junction had 24 bases not matched to a gene; V was cut back by 5 bases and J by 2 bases. This CDR3 comprises 22 residues. Germline loops: CDR1 SGHVS, CDR2 FQNEAQ. Here the CDR3 DNA reads TGTGCCAGCAGCCAAAGGGGCCGCGGGGACAAGCGGGGGGCCCGCAACACCGGGGAGCTGTTTTTT. Its protein is CASSQRGRGDKRGARNTGELFF.

The V call is TRBV2, the J call TRBJ1-3; D unclear. V dropped 7 bases and J dropped 0 bases, with 10 bases sitting between them. Germline V lookup: CDR1 SNHLY, CDR2 FYNNEI. There are 14 residues in the CDR3. CDR3 nucleotides: TGTGCCAGCAATACTGAGGCCTCTGGAAACACCATATATTTT. Protein sequence: CASNTEASGNTIYF. Looking up the rest from reference TRBV2 and TRBJ1-3 gives the full variable domain: EPEVTQTPSHQVTQMGQEVILRCVPISNHLYFYWYRQILGQKVEFLVSFYNNEISEKSEIFDDQFSVERPDGSNFTLKIRSTKLEDSAMYFCASNTEASGNTIYFGEGSWLTVV.

The chain is built from TRBV12-3 or TRBV12-4 and TRBJ1-2; D remains ambiguous. The CDR3 covers 13 residues. Trimming shortened V by 1 base and J by 4 bases, and 7 bases separated the two germline ends. The chain's CDR3 is CASSLVQIYGYTF. CDR3 nucleotides: TGTGCCAGCAGTTTAGTACAGATCTATGGCTACACCTTC.

The V and J genes are TRBV3-1 (or the pseudogene TRBV3-2) and TRBJ2-2; 10 nucleotides align to TRBD2. V lost 4 bases to trimming and J lost 8 bases; unmatched junction nucleotides: 4. In germline, CDR1 is LGHDT, CDR2 YNNKEL (reference sequence). There are 14 residues in the CDR3. CDR3 loop: CASSPGTSVGELFF. CDR3 in DNA: TGTGCCAGCAGCCCGGGGACTAGCGTGGGGGAGCTGTTTTTT.

This chain uses TRBV14 with TRBJ1-4, with D unclear. With 4 bases removed from V and 8 bases from J, the gap between germline ends came to 14 bases. The CDR3 has 14 amino acids. Germline assignment: CDR1 SGHDN and CDR2 FVKESK. The CDR3, as DNA: TGTGCCAGCAGCCTAAGTATTGGGGAGGAAAAACTGTTTTTT. Residues: CASSLSIGEEKLFF.

This clone occurred once. The gene calls are TRBV30 and TRBJ1-1, with a tentative D call TRBD1 (5 bases). The CDR3 has 16 residues. Between the trimmed V and J ends, which lost 1 base and 3 bases, there was a span of 18 bases. Germline loops: CDR1 GTSNPN, CDR2 SVGIG (reference sequence). The CDR3 DNA follows: TGTGCCTGGAGTGGACAGTTCGGTCGGCGTCACACTGAAGCTTTCTTT. Its translation is CAWSGQFGRRHTEAFF.

To note about this clone: The sample carries other DNA sequences with the same CDR3. This sequence joins TRBV6-5 and TRBJ2-7; possible D gene TRBD2, 8 bases. Trimming left V 8 bases short and J 5 bases short, with 16 bases between. This CDR3 spans 13 amino acids. Per germline, CDR1 MNHEY and CDR2 SVGAGI. The CDR3 DNA sequence: TGTGCCAGCCGGGGGGGCAGGGGGGACGAGCAGTACTTC. This gives the protein CASRGGRGDEQYF.

The chain joins TRBV12-5 to TRBJ1-5; perhaps TRBD1 as D (6 bases). The CDR3 extends over 14 amino acids. V lost 2 bases to trimming and J lost 7 bases, with 12 bases between them. Germline V gives CDR1 LGHNT, CDR2 FRNRAP. DNA of the CDR3: TGTGCTAGTGGTTTGACAGGGACATGGCAGCCCCAGCATTTT. Protein: CASGLTGTWQPQHF.

The V call is TRBV3-1 (or the pseudogene TRBV3-2), the J call TRBJ1-4; possible D gene TRBD1, 5 bases. This CDR3 region has 15 residues. Deletions cut 2 bases from V and 6 bases from J, with 13 bases between. Germline lookup yields CDR1 LGHDT and CDR2 YNNKEL (reference sequence). CDR3 residues: CASSQRGRGHEKLFF. The CDR3, as DNA: TGTGCCAGCAGCCAAAGGGGTAGGGGTCATGAAAAACTGTTTTTT.

V and J are TRBV29-1 and TRBJ1-5, with TRBD1 identical over 8 bases. This CDR3 has 13 amino acids. Germline V gene data show CDR1 as SQVTM and CDR2 as ANQGSEA. J lost 4 bases, V lost 5 bases, and 4 bases had no gene match. CDR3 coding DNA: TGCAGCGTTTGGACAGGGACGAATCAGCCCCAGCATTTT. Protein sequence: CSVWTGTNQPQHF.

This chain links TRBV18 with TRBJ2-2, with a possible D match to TRBD1 (6 bases). The CDR3 has 16 amino acids. The germline CDR1 and CDR2 sequences are KGHSH and LQKENI. Trimming cost V 4 bases and J 1 base, with 13 bases left between them. The CDR3 DNA is TGTGCCAGCTCACTTCAGGGGACGAAGAACACCGGGGAGCTGTTTTTT. It yields the protein CASSLQGTKNTGELFF. Complete variable domain (other parts from reference TRBV18 and TRBJ2-2): NAGVMQNPRHLVRRRGQEARLRCSPMKGHSHVYWYRQLPEEGLKFMVYLQKENIIDESGMPKERFSAEFPKEGPSILRIQQVVRGDSAAYFCASSLQGTKNTGELFFGEGSRLTVL.

The chain recombines TRBV30 with TRBJ2-3; 7 nucleotides match TRBD2. Germline trimming cut 6 bases from V and 3 bases from J; bases unmatched to any gene: 9. Germline CDR1 GTSNPN, CDR2 SVGIG (reference sequence). The CDR3 runs 14 residues. The DNA for the CDR3 is TGTGCCTGTGGAGGAGGGCGGGGGACAGATACGCAGTATTTT. Encoded protein: CACGGGRGTDTQYF.

The chain is built from TRBV19 and TRBJ1-2, with D hard to call. V lost 9 bases to trimming and J lost 8 bases, with 13 bases between them. Germline CDR1 is LNHDA and CDR2 is SQIVND (reference sequence). This CDR3 has 11 residues. This chain's CDR3 is CASKTGGGYTF. Written as DNA, the CDR3 is TGTGCCAGCAAGACGGGTGGGGGCTACACCTTC.